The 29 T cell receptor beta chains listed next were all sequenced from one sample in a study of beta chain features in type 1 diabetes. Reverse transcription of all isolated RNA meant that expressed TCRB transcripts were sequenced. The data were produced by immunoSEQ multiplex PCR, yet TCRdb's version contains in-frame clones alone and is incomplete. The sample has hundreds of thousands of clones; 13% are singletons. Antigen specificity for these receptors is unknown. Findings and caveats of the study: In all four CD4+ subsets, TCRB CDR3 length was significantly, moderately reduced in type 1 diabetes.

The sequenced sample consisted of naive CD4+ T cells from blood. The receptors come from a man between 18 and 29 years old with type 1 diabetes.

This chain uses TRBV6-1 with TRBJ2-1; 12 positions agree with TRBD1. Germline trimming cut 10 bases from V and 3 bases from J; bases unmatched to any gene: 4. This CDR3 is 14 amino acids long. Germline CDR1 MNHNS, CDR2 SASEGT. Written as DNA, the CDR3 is TGTGCCATGGGGACAGGGGGCTTCTACAATGAGCAGTTCTTC. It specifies CAMGTGGFYNEQFF.

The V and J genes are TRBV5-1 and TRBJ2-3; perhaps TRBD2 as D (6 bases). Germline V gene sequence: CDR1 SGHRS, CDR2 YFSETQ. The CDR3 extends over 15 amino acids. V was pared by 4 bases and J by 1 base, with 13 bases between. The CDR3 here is CASSPGTEGTDTQYF. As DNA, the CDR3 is TGCGCCAGCAGCCCCGGGACTGAGGGCACAGATACGCAGTATTTT.

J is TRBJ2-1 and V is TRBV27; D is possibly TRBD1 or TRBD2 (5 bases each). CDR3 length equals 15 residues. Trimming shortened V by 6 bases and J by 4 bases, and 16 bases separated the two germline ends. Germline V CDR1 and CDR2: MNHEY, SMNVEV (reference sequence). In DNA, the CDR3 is TGTGCCAGCAGGCAGGGCGTCGGAGGTTACAATGAGCAGTTCTTC. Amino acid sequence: CASRQGVGGYNEQFF.

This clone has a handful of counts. This CDR3 reads CASEEDTGELFF. As DNA, the CDR3 is TGTGCCTCTGAGGAGGACACCGGGGAGCTGTTTTTT. The rearrangement links TRBV2 to TRBJ2-2; a possible D gene is TRBD2 (5 bases). Germline V gene lookup returns CDR1 SNHLY and CDR2 FYNNEI. This CDR3 has 12 residues. V gave up 11 bases and J gave up 3 bases, with 10 bases separating them.

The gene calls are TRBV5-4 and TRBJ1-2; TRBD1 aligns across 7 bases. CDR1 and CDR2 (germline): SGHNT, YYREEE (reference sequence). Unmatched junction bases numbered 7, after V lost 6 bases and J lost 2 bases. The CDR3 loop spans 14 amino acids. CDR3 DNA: TGTGCCAGCAACCTCCGGGACAGCAACTATGGCTACACCTTC. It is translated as CASNLRDSNYGYTF.

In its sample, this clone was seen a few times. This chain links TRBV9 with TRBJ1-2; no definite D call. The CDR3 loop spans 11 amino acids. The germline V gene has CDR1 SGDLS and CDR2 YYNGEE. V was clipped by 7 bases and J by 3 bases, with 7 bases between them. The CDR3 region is CASARHYGYTF. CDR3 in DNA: TGTGCCAGCGCTAGACACTATGGCTACACCTTC. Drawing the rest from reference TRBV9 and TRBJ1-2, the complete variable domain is DSGVTQTPKHLITATGQRVTLRCSPRSGDLSVYWYQQSLDQGLQFLIQYYNGEERAKGNILERFSAQQFPDLHSELNLSSLELGDSALYFCASARHYGYTFGSGTRLTVV.

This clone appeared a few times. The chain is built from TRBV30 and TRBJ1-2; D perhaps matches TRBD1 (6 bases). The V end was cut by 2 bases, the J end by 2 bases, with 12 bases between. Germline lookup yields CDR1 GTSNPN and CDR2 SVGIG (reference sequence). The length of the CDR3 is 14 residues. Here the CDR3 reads CAWSPGAGNYGYTF. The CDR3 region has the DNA TGTGCCTGGAGTCCAGGGGCGGGGAACTATGGCTACACCTTC.

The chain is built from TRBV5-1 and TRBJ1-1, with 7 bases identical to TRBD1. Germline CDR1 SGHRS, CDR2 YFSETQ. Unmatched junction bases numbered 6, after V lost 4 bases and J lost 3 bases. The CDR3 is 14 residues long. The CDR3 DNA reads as TGCGCCAGCAGCCTTACAGGGGAGGACACTGAAGCTTTCTTT. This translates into CASSLTGEDTEAFF. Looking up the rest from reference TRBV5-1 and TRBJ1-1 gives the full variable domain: KAGVTQTPRYLIKTRGQQVTLSCSPISGHRSVSWYQQTPGQGLQFLFEYFSETQRNKGNFPGRFSGRQFSNSRSEMNVSTLELGDSALYLCASSLTGEDTEAFFGQGTRLTVV.

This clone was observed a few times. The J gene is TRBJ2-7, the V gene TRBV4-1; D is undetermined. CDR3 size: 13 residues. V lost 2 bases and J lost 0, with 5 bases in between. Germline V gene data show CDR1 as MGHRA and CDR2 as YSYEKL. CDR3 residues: CASSQYFSYEQYF. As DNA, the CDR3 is TGCGCCAGCAGCCAATACTTCTCCTACGAGCAGTACTTC.

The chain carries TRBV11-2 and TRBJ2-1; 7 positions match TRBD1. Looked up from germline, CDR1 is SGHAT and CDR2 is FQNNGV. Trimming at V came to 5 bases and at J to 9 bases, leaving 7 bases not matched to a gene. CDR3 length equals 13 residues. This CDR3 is CASSEDRYGEQFF. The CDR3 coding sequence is TGTGCCAGCAGCGAGGACAGGTACGGTGAGCAGTTCTTC.

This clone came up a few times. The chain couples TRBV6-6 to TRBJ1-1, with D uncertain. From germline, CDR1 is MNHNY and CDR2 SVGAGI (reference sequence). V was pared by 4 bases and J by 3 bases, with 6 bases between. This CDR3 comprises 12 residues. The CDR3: CASSLRDTEAFF. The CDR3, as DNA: TGTGCCAGCAGTTTACGGGACACTGAAGCTTTCTTT.

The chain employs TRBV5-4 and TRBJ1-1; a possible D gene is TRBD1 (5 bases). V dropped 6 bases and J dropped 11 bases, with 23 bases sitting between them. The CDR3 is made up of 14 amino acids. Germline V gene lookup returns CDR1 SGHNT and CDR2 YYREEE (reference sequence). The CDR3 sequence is CASTPSEGPQRAFF. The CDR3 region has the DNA TGTGCCAGCACCCCGAGTGAGGGGCCACAAAGGGCTTTCTTT.

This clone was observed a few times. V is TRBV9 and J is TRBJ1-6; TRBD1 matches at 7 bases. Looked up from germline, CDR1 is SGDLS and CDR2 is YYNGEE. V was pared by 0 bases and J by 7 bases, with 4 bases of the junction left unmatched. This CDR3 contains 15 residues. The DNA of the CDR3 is TGTGCCAGCAGCGTAGCGGGGACAGACAATTCACCCCTCCACTTT. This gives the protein CASSVAGTDNSPLHF.

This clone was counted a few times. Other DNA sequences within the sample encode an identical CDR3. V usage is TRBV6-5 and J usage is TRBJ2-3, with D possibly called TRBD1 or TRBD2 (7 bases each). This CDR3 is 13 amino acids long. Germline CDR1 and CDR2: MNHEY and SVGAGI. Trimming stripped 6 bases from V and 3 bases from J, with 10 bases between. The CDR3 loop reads CASSRGGTDTQYF. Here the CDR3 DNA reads TGTGCCAGCAGCAGGGGGGGTACAGATACGCAGTATTTT.

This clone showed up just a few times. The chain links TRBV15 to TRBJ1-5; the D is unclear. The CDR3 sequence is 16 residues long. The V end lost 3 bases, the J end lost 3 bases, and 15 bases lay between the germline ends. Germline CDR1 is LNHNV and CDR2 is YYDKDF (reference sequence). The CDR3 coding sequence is TGTGCCACCAGCAGCGGAGGGTCGGAGCCCAATCAGCCCCAGCATTTT. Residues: CATSSGGSEPNQPQHF.

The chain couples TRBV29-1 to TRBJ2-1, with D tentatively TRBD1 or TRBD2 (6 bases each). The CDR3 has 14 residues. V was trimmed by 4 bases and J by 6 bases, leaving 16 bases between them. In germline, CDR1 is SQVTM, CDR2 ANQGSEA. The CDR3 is CSVVGLGGFNEQFF. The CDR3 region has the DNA TGCAGCGTTGTCGGCTTAGGGGGGTTCAATGAGCAGTTCTTC.

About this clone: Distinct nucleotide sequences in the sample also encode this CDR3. The CDR3 DNA is TGCGCCAGCAGCCAAGGAGCCGGGGAAGAAAAACTGTTTTTT. This sequence encodes CASSQGAGEEKLFF. The chain employs TRBV4-1 and TRBJ1-4; the D is unclear. Per germline, CDR1 MGHRA and CDR2 YSYEKL. The CDR3 has 14 amino acids. Trimming removed 1 base at V and 8 bases at J, with 11 bases between.

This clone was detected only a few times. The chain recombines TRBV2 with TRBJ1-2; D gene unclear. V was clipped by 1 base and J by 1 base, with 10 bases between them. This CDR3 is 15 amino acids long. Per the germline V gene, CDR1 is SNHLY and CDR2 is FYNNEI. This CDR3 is CASSEGSPVNYGYTF. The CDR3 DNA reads TGTGCCAGCAGTGAAGGAAGTCCTGTTAACTATGGCTACACCTTC.

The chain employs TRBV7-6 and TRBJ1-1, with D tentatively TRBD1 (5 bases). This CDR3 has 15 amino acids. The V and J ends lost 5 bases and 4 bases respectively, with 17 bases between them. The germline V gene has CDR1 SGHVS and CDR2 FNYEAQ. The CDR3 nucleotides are TGTGCCAGCAGCCCGGCCGGGGGAACTAGCACTGAAGCTTTCTTT. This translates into CASSPAGGTSTEAFF.

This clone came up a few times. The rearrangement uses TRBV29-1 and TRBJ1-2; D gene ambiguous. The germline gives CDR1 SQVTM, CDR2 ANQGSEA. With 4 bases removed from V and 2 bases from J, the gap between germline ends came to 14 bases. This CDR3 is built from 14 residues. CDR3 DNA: TGCAGCGTTGGCCCCGCGGACCCCAACTATGGCTACACCTTC. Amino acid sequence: CSVGPADPNYGYTF.

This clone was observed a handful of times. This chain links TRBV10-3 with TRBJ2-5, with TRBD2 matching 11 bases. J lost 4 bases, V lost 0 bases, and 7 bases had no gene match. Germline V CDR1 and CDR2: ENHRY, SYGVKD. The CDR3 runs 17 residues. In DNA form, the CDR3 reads TGTGCCATCAGTGAGTCGATGGGACTAGCGGCGGGAGAGACCCAGTACTTC. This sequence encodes CAISESMGLAAGETQYF.

The CDR3 DNA is TGTGCCAGCAGTTTGGCTTGGGAGCAGGGTGATGAAGCTTTCTTT. It codes for CASSLAWEQGDEAFF. V is TRBV2 and J is TRBJ1-1; D is perhaps TRBD1 (5 bases). Germline assignment: CDR1 SNHLY and CDR2 FYNNEI. The CDR3 runs to 15 residues. V lost 5 bases and J lost 7, with 20 bases in between.

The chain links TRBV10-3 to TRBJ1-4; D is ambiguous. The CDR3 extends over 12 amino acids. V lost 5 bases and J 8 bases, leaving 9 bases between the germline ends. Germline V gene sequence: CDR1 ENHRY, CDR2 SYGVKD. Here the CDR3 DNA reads TGTGCCATCAGTTCAGGCCCCGAAAAACTGTTTTTT. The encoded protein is CAISSGPEKLFF.

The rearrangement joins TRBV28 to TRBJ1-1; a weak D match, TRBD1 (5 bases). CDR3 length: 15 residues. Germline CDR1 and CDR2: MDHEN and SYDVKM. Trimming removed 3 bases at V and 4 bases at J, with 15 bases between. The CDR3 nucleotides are TGTGCCAGCAGTTTTAAACCAGGGTACAGCACTGAAGCTTTCTTT. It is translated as CASSFKPGYSTEAFF. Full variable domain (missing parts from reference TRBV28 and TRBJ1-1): DVKVTQSSRYLVKRTGEKVFLECVQDMDHENMFWYRQDPGLGLRLIYFSYDVKMKEKGDIPEGYSVSREKKERFSLILESASTNQTSMYLCASSFKPGYSTEAFFGQGTRLTVV.

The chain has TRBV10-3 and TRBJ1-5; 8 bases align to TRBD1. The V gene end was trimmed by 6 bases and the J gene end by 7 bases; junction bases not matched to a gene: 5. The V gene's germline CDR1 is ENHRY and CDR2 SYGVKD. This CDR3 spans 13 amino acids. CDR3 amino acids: CAISAGGEQPQHF. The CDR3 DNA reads TGTGCCATCAGCGCAGGGGGCGAACAGCCCCAGCATTTT.

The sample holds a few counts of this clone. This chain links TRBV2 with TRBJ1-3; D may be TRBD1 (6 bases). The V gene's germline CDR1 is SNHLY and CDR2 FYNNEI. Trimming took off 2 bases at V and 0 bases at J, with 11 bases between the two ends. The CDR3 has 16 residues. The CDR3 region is CASSERGSSSGNTIYF. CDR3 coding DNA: TGTGCCAGCAGTGAAAGGGGGTCGAGCTCTGGAAACACCATATATTTT.

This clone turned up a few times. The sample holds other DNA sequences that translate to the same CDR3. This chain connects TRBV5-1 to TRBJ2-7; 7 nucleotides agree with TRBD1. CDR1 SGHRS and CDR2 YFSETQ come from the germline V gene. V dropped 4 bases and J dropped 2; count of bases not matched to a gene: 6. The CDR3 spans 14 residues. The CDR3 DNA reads TGCGCCAGCAGCCCCGACAGGGTGCCCTACGAGCAGTACTTC. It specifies CASSPDRVPYEQYF.

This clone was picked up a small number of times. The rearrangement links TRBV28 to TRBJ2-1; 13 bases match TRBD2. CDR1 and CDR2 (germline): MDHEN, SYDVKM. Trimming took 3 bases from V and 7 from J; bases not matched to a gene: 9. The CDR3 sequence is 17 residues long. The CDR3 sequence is CASSFPGGLAGANEQFF. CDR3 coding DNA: TGTGCCAGCAGTTTTCCAGGCGGACTAGCGGGGGCTAATGAGCAGTTCTTC.

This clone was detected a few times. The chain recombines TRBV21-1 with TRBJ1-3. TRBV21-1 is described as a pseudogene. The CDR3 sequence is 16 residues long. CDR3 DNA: TGTGCCAGCAGCAAAGAGCCCGAGACCGAAACCCGCACCATATATTTT. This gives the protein CASSKEPETETRTIYF.